The rows below give T cell receptor beta chains drawn from one sample of a study of blood T cell repertoires in COVID-19. TCRdb's copy holds only in-frame clones and misses some; the assay was immunoSEQ multiplex PCR. This sample has 120,000 or so clones, with 85% to 90% found just once. Sequenced material: peripheral blood. The receptors come from a man aged 45 to 65 with acute or convalescent COVID-19. CDR3s include the opening cysteine and the closing phenylalanine or tryptophan. The order of the fields is D gene, V gene, clone size, J gene, CDR3 DNA, CDR3 protein. D genes are given only for firm matches. Size is omitted from some rows. Given values are once, few, many or a class for expanded clones.

.,TRBV5-4,.,TRBJ1-2,TGTGCCAGCAGCATCGAGAGCGACTATGGCTACACCTTC,CASSIESDYGYTF
.,TRBV27,.,TRBJ1-1,TGTGCCAGCAGTTCGGGAGGATTCCACACTGAAGCTTTCTTT,CASSSGGFHTEAFF
.,TRBV2,.,TRBJ2-1,TGTGCCAGCAACGAGCAGGGGCTCCGAGAGCAGTTCTTC,CASNEQGLREQFF
.,TRBV5-1,once,TRBJ2-6,TGCGCCAGCAGCCTCGGGACTTCGAGCTCTGGGGCCAACGTCCTGACTTTC,CASSLGTSSSGANVLTF
TRBD2,TRBV5-4,.,TRBJ2-1,TGTGCCAGCAGCTCACCGGGACTAGCGGGGCCCCAAGAGCAGTTCTTC,CASSSPGLAGPQEQFF
TRBD1,TRBV9,.,TRBJ1-5,TGTGCCAGCAGCCCCGACGGACAGGGGTATCAGCCCCAGCATTTT,CASSPDGQGYQPQHF
TRBD1,TRBV27,.,TRBJ1-4,TGTGCCAGCAGTTTACAGGACAGGGGGCTTGAAAAACTGTTTTTT,CASSLQDRGLEKLFF
.,TRBV18,few,TRBJ2-5,TGTGCCAGCTCGCCGGGGACTTCCGAGACCCAGTACTTC,CASSPGTSETQYF
.,TRBV19,.,TRBJ1-5,TGTGCCAGTAGTATGGGTGGGCGTAGTCAGCCCCAGCATTTT,CASSMGGRSQPQHF
TRBD1,TRBV19,.,TRBJ2-7,TGTGCCAGTAGGCCCGGACAGGGGGTGCTGCTCGGTGACTACGAGCAGTACTTC,CASRPGQGVLLGDYEQYF
TRBD1,TRBV6-6,.,TRBJ2-1,TGTGCCAGCACCCCCCAGGGGGACCTCGCCGGTGGTGAGCAGTTCTTC,CASTPQGDLAGGEQFF
TRBD2,TRBV18,.,TRBJ2-1,TGTGCCAGCTCACCACCGGCTAGCGGGAATGAGCAGTTCTTC,CASSPPASGNEQFF
.,TRBV19,.,TRBJ1-1,TGTGCCAGTAGTTCAGGGAACACTGAAGCTTTCTTT,CASSSGNTEAFF
.,TRBV6-5,.,TRBJ1-2,TGTGCCAGCAATCCGGGGGGGGCGGGTAACTATGGCTACACCTTC,CASNPGGAGNYGYTF
TRBD2,TRBV10-3,.,TRBJ2-7,TGTGCCATCAGAGTAGCGGGAGATTCTTACGAGCAGTACTTC,CAIRVAGDSYEQYF
TRBD1,TRBV18,.,TRBJ2-7,TGTGCCAGCTCACTGGGGACAGTCCCACGCGAGCAGTACTTC,CASSLGTVPREQYF
TRBD1,TRBV6-6,.,TRBJ2-1,TGTGCCAGCAGTTACTCAAGGGGACAGCTTTACAATGAGCAGTTCTTC,CASSYSRGQLYNEQFF
TRBD2,TRBV15,.,TRBJ2-7,TGTGCCACCAGCAGAGACGGAAGCGGGAGGGCCGTCGACGAGCAGTACTTC,CATSRDGSGRAVDEQYF
TRBD1,TRBV5-4,.,TRBJ2-3,TGTGCCAGCAGCTTGGGACAGGGATCCACAGATACGCAGTATTTT,CASSLGQGSTDTQYF
.,TRBV21-1,.,TRBJ2-1,TGTGCCAGCAGCAACGGGACAGATGCCTCCTACAATGAGCAGTTCTTC,CASSNGTDASYNEQFF
.,TRBV21-1,.,TRBJ2-7,TGTGCCAGGAGCGACAGGGTTCTAGCGGGGTACGAGCAGTACTTC,CARSDRVLAGYEQYF
.,TRBV9,.,TRBJ2-1,TGTGCCAGCAGCGTAGAGGGGACGACAGGTGAGCAGTTCTTC,CASSVEGTTGEQFF
TRBD2,TRBV3-1/TRBV3-2,few,TRBJ2-1,TGTGCCAGCAGGCCGGGAGCGGGAGGATACAATGAGCAGTTCTTC,CASRPGAGGYNEQFF
TRBD1,TRBV7-2,.,TRBJ1-4,TGTGCCAGCAGCCGGGACAGGGGGTATGAAAAACTGTTTTTT,CASSRDRGYEKLFF
.,TRBV21-1,.,TRBJ2-2,TGTGCCAGCAGTCTATTTGGGACTAGCGGGAGGGCCCCCGGGGAGCTGTTTTTT,CASSLFGTSGRAPGELFF
TRBD2,TRBV18,.,TRBJ2-7,TGTGCCAGCTCACCTAGTAACGCACTAGCGGGAACCTACGAGCAGTACTTC,CASSPSNALAGTYEQYF
TRBD1,TRBV7-8,.,TRBJ2-5,TGTGCCAGCAGGCCACAGGGGGCAATTAAGACCCAGTACTTC,CASRPQGAIKTQYF
TRBD2,TRBV27,.,TRBJ2-3,TGTGCCAGCAGTTTCGGACTAGCGACTAGCACAGATACGCAGTATTTT,CASSFGLATSTDTQYF
.,TRBV21-1,.,TRBJ2-7,TGTGCCAGCAGCCTCCTCGGGGGCTCCTACGAGCAGTACTTC,CASSLLGGSYEQYF
TRBD2,TRBV5-3,.,TRBJ2-1,TGTGCCAGAAAGGGGACCGTCCAGCGGGAGGGTACCTACAATGAGCAGTTCTTC,CARKGTVQREGTYNEQFF
.,TRBV12-2,.,TRBJ1-1,TGTGCAAGTCGCTTAGTTGTCGGGCGCGGACACACGAACACTGAAGCTTTCTTT,CASRLVVGRGHTNTEAFF
.,TRBV19,.,TRBJ1-6,TGTGCCAGTAGCGGAGGGGCTAACTCCTATAATTCACCCCTCCACTTT,CASSGGANSYNSPLHF
TRBD2,TRBV2,.,TRBJ2-5,TGTGCCAGCAGGGCGGCGGGAGGTGTGGAGACCCAGTACTTC,CASRAAGGVETQYF
TRBD1,TRBV11-2,.,TRBJ2-6,TGTGCCAGCAGCGCCCAGGGGGCGGGGGCCAACGTCCTGACTTTC,CASSAQGAGANVLTF
TRBD2,TRBV9,.,TRBJ2-5,TGTGCCAGCAGCCCTATCGGGAGGACGGAGACCCAGTACTTC,CASSPIGRTETQYF
TRBD2,TRBV27,.,TRBJ2-2,TGTGCCAGCAGCCCAAACTCCGGACTAGCGGGGGAGTCGGGGCTGTTTTTT,CASSPNSGLAGESGLFF
.,TRBV19,.,TRBJ2-1,TGTGCCAGTAGTATCGAGCGGAGGGAGTCCTATGAGCAGTTCTTC,CASSIERRESYEQFF
TRBD2,TRBV7-9,.,TRBJ2-3,TGTGCCAGCAGCTTAGAAGCGGGAGCGGGATTCAGCACAGATACGCAGTATTTT,CASSLEAGAGFSTDTQYF
TRBD2,TRBV4-3,.,TRBJ2-1,TGCGCCAGCAGCGCTAGCGGCTACAATGAGCAGTTCTTC,CASSASGYNEQFF
TRBD1,TRBV9,.,TRBJ2-1,TGTGCCAGCAGCGTAGCTGCCCGGACAGGGGGCAATGATGAGCAGTTCTTC,CASSVAARTGGNDEQFF
TRBD2,TRBV29-1,.,TRBJ2-1,TGCAGCGTAACTAGCGGGGCTTACAATGAGCAGTTCTTC,CSVTSGAYNEQFF
TRBD2,TRBV18,.,TRBJ2-7,TGTGCCAGCTCCCCGGGGGGATCCTACGAGCAGTACTTC,CASSPGGSYEQYF
TRBD2,TRBV5-1,.,TRBJ2-4,TGCGCCAGCAGCCTAGCGGGAGAAGACATTCAGTACTTC,CASSLAGEDIQYF
TRBD2,TRBV18,.,TRBJ2-3,TGTGCCAGCCGGGGGACTAGCAGTGGTACGCAGTATTTT,CASRGTSSGTQYF
TRBD2,TRBV27,.,TRBJ2-3,TGTGCCAGCAGGGGACTAGCGCCTCGAGATACGCAGTATTTT,CASRGLAPRDTQYF
TRBD1,TRBV24-1,once,TRBJ2-2,TGTGCCACCAGTGACCCCGGGACAGCGTCCACCGGGGAGCTGTTTTTT,CATSDPGTASTGELFF
TRBD2,TRBV10-3,.,TRBJ2-5,TGTGCCATCAGAGACCAGGGAGCGGGGGAGACCCAGTACTTC,CAIRDQGAGETQYF
TRBD1,TRBV30,.,TRBJ1-1,TGTGCCTGGAGTATGGGACAGGTGAACACTGAAGCTTTCTTT,CAWSMGQVNTEAFF
TRBD1,TRBV11-3,.,TRBJ2-1,TGTGCCAGCAGCTTAGCCGGACAGGTGGGATACAATGAGCAGTTCTTC,CASSLAGQVGYNEQFF